This T cell receptor (beta chain) appears in the sequencing data of a study of blood T cell repertoires in COVID-19. Study details: The study drew acute and convalescent COVID-19 samples from the United States, Italy and Spain. In each case, the material was cDNA or gDNA derived from T cells, B-cell-depleted T cells, or PBMCs.

In the authors' methods: For nucleated cells, counts were estimated from reference gene primer amplification. Sequencing was performed with immunoSEQ multiplex PCR; in TCRdb, only in-frame clones are kept and a portion is missing. V and J calls and clone size follow that table, whereas D and trimming were derived from the DNA. The table includes 70,000 to 95,000 clones, roughly three quarters detected once. Enrolment of Seattle patients took place during active infection, and they were followed longitudinally. The germline V gene encodes CDR1 WNHNN and CDR2 SYGVQD (reference sequence). The CDR3 has 17 amino acids. Trimming at V came to 3 bases and at J to 4 bases, leaving 13 bases not matched to a gene.

The receptor was isolated from a man in his fifties or sixties with COVID-19, enrolled during active disease. V usage is TRBV10-1 and J usage is TRBJ2-5; 8 bases match TRBD1. Sequencing was carried out using peripheral blood. CDR3 protein: CASSDSGAGGFGETQYF. The CDR3 coding sequence is TGCGCCAGCAGTGACTCTGGGGCAGGGGGCTTCGGAGAGACCCAGTACTTC.